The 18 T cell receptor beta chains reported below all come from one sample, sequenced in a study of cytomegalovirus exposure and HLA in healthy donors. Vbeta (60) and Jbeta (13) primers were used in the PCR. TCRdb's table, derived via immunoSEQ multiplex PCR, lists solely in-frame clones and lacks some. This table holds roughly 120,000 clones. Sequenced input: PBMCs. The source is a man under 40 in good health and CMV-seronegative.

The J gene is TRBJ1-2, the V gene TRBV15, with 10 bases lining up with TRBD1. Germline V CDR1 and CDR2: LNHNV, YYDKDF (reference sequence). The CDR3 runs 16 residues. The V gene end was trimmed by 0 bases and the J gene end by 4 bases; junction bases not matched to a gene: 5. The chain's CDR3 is CATSRDLGTGAYGYTF. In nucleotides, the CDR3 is TGTGCCACCAGCAGAGATCTAGGGACAGGGGCCTATGGCTACACCTTC.

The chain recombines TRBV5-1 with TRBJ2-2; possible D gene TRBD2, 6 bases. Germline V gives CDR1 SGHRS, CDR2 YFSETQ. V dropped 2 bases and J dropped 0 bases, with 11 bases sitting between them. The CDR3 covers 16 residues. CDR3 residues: CASSFQREPNTGELFF. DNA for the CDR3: TGCGCCAGCAGCTTTCAACGGGAGCCGAACACCGGGGAGCTGTTTTTT.

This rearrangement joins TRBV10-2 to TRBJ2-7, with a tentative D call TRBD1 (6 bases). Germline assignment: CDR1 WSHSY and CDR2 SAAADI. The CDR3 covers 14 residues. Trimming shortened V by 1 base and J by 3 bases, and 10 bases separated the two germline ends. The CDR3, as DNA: TGCGCCAGCAGTGAGTTTGGACAGAGCTACGAGCAGTACTTC. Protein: CASSEFGQSYEQYF.

CDR3 protein: CASSLLAGDNEQFF. The CDR3 bases are TGTGCCAGCAGCTTGCTAGCGGGAGACAATGAGCAGTTCTTC. This chain joins TRBV7-3 and TRBJ2-1; 10 nucleotides line up with TRBD2. CDR1 and CDR2 from the germline V gene are SGHTA and FQGTGA. V dropped 3 bases and J dropped 5; count of bases not matched to a gene: 1. This CDR3 contains 14 residues.

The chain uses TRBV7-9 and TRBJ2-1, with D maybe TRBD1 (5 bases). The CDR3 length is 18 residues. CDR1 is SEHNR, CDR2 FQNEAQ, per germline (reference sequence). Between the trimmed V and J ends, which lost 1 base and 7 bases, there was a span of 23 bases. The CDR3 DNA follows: TGTGCCAGCAGCTTAGGGCCCCTCACGACAGCTAGAGGAAATGAGCAGTTCTTC. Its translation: CASSLGPLTTARGNEQFF.

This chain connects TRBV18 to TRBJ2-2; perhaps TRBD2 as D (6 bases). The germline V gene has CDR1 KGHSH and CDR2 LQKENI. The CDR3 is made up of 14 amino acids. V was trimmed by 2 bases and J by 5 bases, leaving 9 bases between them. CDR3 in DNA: TGTGCCAGCTCACCAGGAGGGAATACCGGGGAGCTGTTTTTT. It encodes CASSPGGNTGELFF.

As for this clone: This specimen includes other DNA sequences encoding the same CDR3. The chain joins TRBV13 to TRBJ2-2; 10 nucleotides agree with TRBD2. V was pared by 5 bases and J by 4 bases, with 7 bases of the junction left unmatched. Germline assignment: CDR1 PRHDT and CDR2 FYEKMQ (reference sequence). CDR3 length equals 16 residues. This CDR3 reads CASSPASGSGTGELFF. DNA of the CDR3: TGTGCCAGCAGCCCCGCTAGCGGGAGTGGCACCGGGGAGCTGTTTTTT.

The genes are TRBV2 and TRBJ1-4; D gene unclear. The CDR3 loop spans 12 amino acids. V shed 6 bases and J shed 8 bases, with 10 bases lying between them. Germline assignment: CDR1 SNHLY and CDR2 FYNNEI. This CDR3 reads CASRVLEEKLFF. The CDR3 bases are TGTGCCAGCAGGGTATTAGAGGAAAAACTGTTTTTT.

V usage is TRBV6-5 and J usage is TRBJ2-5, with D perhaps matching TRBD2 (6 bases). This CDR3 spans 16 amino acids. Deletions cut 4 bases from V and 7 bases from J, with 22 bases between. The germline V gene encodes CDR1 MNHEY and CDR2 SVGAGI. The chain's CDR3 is CASSLDAGPTSGTQYF. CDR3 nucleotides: TGTGCCAGCAGTTTGGACGCGGGGCCTACTTCGGGGACCCAGTACTTC.

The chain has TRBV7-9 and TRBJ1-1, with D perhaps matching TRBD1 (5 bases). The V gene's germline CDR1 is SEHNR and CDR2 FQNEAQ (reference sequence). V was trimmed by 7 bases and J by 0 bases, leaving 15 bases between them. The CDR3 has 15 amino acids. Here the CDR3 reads CASIPNRGLNTEAFF. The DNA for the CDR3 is TGTGCCAGCATCCCTAATCGGGGGTTGAACACTGAAGCTTTCTTT. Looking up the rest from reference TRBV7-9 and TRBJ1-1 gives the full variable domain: DTGVSQNPRHKITKRGQNVTFRCDPISEHNRLYWYRQTLGQGPEFLTYFQNEAQLEKSRLLSDRFSAERPKGSFSTLEIQRTEQGDSAMYLCASIPNRGLNTEAFFGQGTRLTVV.

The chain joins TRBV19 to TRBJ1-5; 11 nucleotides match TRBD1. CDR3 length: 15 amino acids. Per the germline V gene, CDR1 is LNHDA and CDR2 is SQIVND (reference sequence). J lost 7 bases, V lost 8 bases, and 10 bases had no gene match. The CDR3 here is CASSLDRGLWQPQHF. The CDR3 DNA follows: TGTGCCAGTTCCTTGGACAGGGGGCTATGGCAGCCCCAGCATTTT.

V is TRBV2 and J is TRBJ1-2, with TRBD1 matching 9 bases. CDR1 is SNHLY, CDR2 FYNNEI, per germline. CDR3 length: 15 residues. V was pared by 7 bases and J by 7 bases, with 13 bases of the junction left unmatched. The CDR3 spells CASNTPGQGSGGYTF. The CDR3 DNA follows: TGTGCCAGCAACACCCCGGGACAGGGATCGGGTGGCTACACCTTC.

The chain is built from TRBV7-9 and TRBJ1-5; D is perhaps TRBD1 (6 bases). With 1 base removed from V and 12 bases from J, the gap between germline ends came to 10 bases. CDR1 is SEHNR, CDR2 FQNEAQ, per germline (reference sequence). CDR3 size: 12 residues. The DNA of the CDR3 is TGTGCCAGCAGCTTAGAACAGGGCAACCAGCATTTT. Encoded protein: CASSLEQGNQHF. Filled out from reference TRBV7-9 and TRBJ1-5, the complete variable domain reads DTGVSQNPRHKITKRGQNVTFRCDPISEHNRLYWYRQTLGQGPEFLTYFQNEAQLEKSRLLSDRFSAERPKGSFSTLEIQRTEQGDSAMYLCASSLEQGNQHFGDGTRLSIL.

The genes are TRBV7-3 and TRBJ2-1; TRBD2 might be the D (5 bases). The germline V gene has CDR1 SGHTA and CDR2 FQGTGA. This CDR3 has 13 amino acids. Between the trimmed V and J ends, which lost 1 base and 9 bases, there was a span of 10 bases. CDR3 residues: CASSLNLGGEQFF. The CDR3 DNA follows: TGTGCCAGCAGCTTAAATTTAGGAGGTGAGCAGTTCTTC.

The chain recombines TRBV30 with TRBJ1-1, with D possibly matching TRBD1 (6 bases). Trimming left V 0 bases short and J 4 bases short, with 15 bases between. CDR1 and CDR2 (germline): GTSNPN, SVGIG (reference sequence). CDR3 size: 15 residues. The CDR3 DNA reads TGTGCCTGGAGTGTACAGGGTTATATTGCCACTGAAGCTTTCTTT. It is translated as CAWSVQGYIATEAFF.

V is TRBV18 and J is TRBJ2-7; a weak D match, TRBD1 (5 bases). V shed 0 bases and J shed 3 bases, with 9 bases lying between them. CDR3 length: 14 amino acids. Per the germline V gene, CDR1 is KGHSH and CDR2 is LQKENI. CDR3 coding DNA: TGTGCCAGCTCACCACCGGGGCAGAGCTACGAGCAGTACTTC. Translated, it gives CASSPPGQSYEQYF.

The DNA for the CDR3 is TGTGCCAGCAGCTCCCGGACTAGCGGGAGGGCCGGGACAGATACGCAGTATTTT. This translates into CASSSRTSGRAGTDTQYF. This chain connects TRBV7-2 to TRBJ2-3, with 15 positions matching TRBD2. The germline gives CDR1 SGHTA, CDR2 FQGNSA. V shed 4 bases and J 3 bases; nucleotides not matched to a gene: 8. The CDR3 is made up of 18 amino acids.

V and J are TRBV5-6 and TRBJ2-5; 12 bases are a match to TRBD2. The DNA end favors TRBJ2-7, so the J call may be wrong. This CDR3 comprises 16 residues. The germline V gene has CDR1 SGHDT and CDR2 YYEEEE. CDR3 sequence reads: CASRKGLAGFPYEQYF. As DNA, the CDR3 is TGTGCCAGCAGAAAAGGACTAGCGGGATTTCCCTACGAGCAGTACTTC.